The rows below give T cell receptor beta chains drawn from one sample of a study of shared clonotypes between healthy human individuals. The data were produced by immunoSEQ multiplex PCR, yet TCRdb's version contains in-frame clones alone and is incomplete. There are about 1.5 million clones in the sample; 98% occur only once, and about 0.4% lies in the top ten. Sequenced input: naive CD4+ T cells sorted from blood. The receptors come from a man aged 30 to 45 in good health. The CDR3 runs from the conserved cysteine through the conserved F or W. Fields, in order: V gene, D gene, J gene, clone size, CDR3 DNA, CDR3 protein. The D gene is left open where the match is weak. Clone size is shown for a subset of rows, as once, few, many or a class of expanded clone.

V gene: TRBV18
D gene: TRBD2
J gene: TRBJ2-1
clone size: -
CDR3 DNA: TGTGCCAGCTCACGAGGGACAGGCGGAAGCGGGAGGGCCGCCAATGAGCAGTTCTTC
CDR3 protein: CASSRGTGGSGRAANEQFF

V gene: TRBV1
D gene: -
J gene: TRBJ2-7
clone size: -
CDR3 DNA: TGCACCAGCAGCCAAGCGTTGGAGGGCGAGCAGTACTTC
CDR3 protein: CTSSQALEGEQYF

V gene: TRBV5-4
D gene: TRBD1
J gene: TRBJ2-5
clone size: few
CDR3 DNA: TGTGCCAGCAGCTTGGACAGGGGGGTAGAGACCCAGTACTTC
CDR3 protein: CASSLDRGVETQYF

V gene: TRBV7-9
D gene: -
J gene: TRBJ1-1
clone size: -
CDR3 DNA: TGTGCCAGCAGCTTAGCGGAGGACAGTCACTACGCTTTCTTT
CDR3 protein: CASSLAEDSHYAFF

V gene: TRBV20-1
D gene: -
J gene: TRBJ2-7
clone size: -
CDR3 DNA: TGCAGTGCCCCTGCCTCCTACGAGCAGTACTTC
CDR3 protein: CSAPASYEQYF

V gene: TRBV7-3
D gene: TRBD1
J gene: TRBJ2-5
clone size: once
CDR3 DNA: TGTGCCAGCAGCTTGAGTACAGGGGGCTATGTGGAGACCCAGTACTTC
CDR3 protein: CASSLSTGGYVETQYF

V gene: TRBV19
D gene: -
J gene: TRBJ1-1
clone size: once
CDR3 DNA: TGTGCCAGTAGTATCCGAATGAACACTGAAGCTTTCTTT
CDR3 protein: CASSIRMNTEAFF

V gene: TRBV5-8
D gene: TRBD2
J gene: TRBJ2-7
clone size: -
CDR3 DNA: TGTGCCAGCAGCTTGGCCAGAGCGGGAGGGCCCTACGAGCAGTACTTC
CDR3 protein: CASSLARAGGPYEQYF

V gene: TRBV18
D gene: -
J gene: TRBJ2-1
clone size: once
CDR3 DNA: TGTGCCAGCTCACCCCTTAGCGTGGGAGAAACGGGTGAGCAGTTCTTC
CDR3 protein: CASSPLSVGETGEQFF

V gene: TRBV9
D gene: -
J gene: TRBJ2-2
clone size: -
CDR3 DNA: TGTGCCAGCAGCGTAGACCCCGGCCGCGGGGAGCTGTTTTTT
CDR3 protein: CASSVDPGRGELFF

V gene: TRBV5-4
D gene: -
J gene: TRBJ2-3
clone size: -
CDR3 DNA: TGTGCCAGCAGCTTGTCACTACACACAGATACGCAGTATTTT
CDR3 protein: CASSLSLHTDTQYF

V gene: TRBV5-1
D gene: TRBD2
J gene: TRBJ2-3
clone size: -
CDR3 DNA: TGCGCCAGCAGCTTGGCCCCCGCCCTTCTAGCGGGAGGTAGCACAGATACGCAGTATTTT
CDR3 protein: CASSLAPALLAGGSTDTQYF

V gene: TRBV10-3
D gene: -
J gene: TRBJ2-1
clone size: -
CDR3 DNA: TGTGCCATCAGTGAGGGTAATGAGCAGTTCTTC
CDR3 protein: CAISEGNEQFF

V gene: TRBV7-8
D gene: -
J gene: TRBJ2-5
clone size: -
CDR3 DNA: TGTGCCAGCAGCAGCTACAGGGTCCAAGAGACCCAGTACTTC
CDR3 protein: CASSSYRVQETQYF

V gene: TRBV5-1
D gene: TRBD2
J gene: TRBJ2-7
clone size: -
CDR3 DNA: TGCGCCAGCAGCTTGGTGCAGAGCGGGAGGTCGGGCGAGCAGTACTTC
CDR3 protein: CASSLVQSGRSGEQYF

V gene: TRBV28
D gene: -
J gene: TRBJ2-7
clone size: -
CDR3 DNA: TGTGCCAGCAGCCCGGGTCTCTCCTACGAGCAGTACTTC
CDR3 protein: CASSPGLSYEQYF

V gene: TRBV9
D gene: -
J gene: TRBJ2-2
clone size: -
CDR3 DNA: TGTGCCAGCAGCGTAGCTACCAGCACCGGGGAGCTGTTTTTT
CDR3 protein: CASSVATSTGELFF

V gene: TRBV27
D gene: TRBD2
J gene: TRBJ2-1
clone size: -
CDR3 DNA: TGTGCCAGCAGCCGACTAGCGGGATCATACAATGAGCAGTTCTTC
CDR3 protein: CASSRLAGSYNEQFF

V gene: TRBV7-9
D gene: -
J gene: TRBJ2-7
clone size: -
CDR3 DNA: TGTGCCAGCAGCTTAGCGGGAGTTCACTACGAGCAGTACTTC
CDR3 protein: CASSLAGVHYEQYF

V gene: TRBV11-3
D gene: -
J gene: TRBJ2-6
clone size: -
CDR3 DNA: TGTGCCAGCAGCTTATCTAGCTCTGGGGCCAACGTCCTGACTTTC
CDR3 protein: CASSLSSSGANVLTF

V gene: TRBV10-3
D gene: TRBD1
J gene: TRBJ1-5
clone size: -
CDR3 DNA: TGTGCCACCCGATCGGACAGGAATCAGCCCCAGCATTTT
CDR3 protein: CATRSDRNQPQHF

V gene: TRBV11-2
D gene: TRBD1
J gene: TRBJ2-1
clone size: -
CDR3 DNA: TGTGCCAGCAGCTTTTCCAGGACAGGCTTAGGCAATGAGCAGTTCTTC
CDR3 protein: CASSFSRTGLGNEQFF

V gene: TRBV18
D gene: -
J gene: TRBJ2-6
clone size: -
CDR3 DNA: TGTGCCAGCTCCCCGAGCAGCTCTGGGGCCAACGTCCTGACTTTC
CDR3 protein: CASSPSSSGANVLTF

V gene: TRBV7-3
D gene: TRBD1
J gene: TRBJ1-1
clone size: -
CDR3 DNA: TGTGCCAGCAGCTTGAAGGGACAGTCTATGAACACTGAAGCTTTCTTT
CDR3 protein: CASSLKGQSMNTEAFF

V gene: TRBV4-1
D gene: TRBD2
J gene: TRBJ2-3
clone size: -
CDR3 DNA: TGCGCCAGCAGCCAAGAACGTCTAGCGGGAGGGTGGGATACGCAGTATTTT
CDR3 protein: CASSQERLAGGWDTQYF

V gene: TRBV30
D gene: TRBD2
J gene: TRBJ2-7
clone size: -
CDR3 DNA: TGTGCCTGGAGTTCGGGGGGATCCTACGAGCAGTACTTC
CDR3 protein: CAWSSGGSYEQYF

V gene: TRBV4-3
D gene: TRBD1
J gene: TRBJ2-7
clone size: -
CDR3 DNA: TGCGCCAGCAGCCACTCTGGGACAGGCAGTCACGAGCAGTACTTC
CDR3 protein: CASSHSGTGSHEQYF

V gene: TRBV15
D gene: -
J gene: TRBJ1-3
clone size: -
CDR3 DNA: TGTGCCACCAGCAGAGATCCGGCGGTCTCTGGAAACACCATATATTTT
CDR3 protein: CATSRDPAVSGNTIYF

V gene: TRBV5-1
D gene: -
J gene: TRBJ1-4
clone size: -
CDR3 DNA: TGCGCCAGCAGCCGACAGGCTGAGAATGAAAAACTGTTTTTT
CDR3 protein: CASSRQAENEKLFF

V gene: TRBV9
D gene: TRBD2
J gene: TRBJ2-7
clone size: once
CDR3 DNA: TGTGCCAGCAGCGTTGGAGGTAGCGGGAGGAACTACGAGCAGTACTTC
CDR3 protein: CASSVGGSGRNYEQYF

V gene: TRBV7-7
D gene: -
J gene: TRBJ2-5
clone size: -
CDR3 DNA: TGTGCTAGCAGCTTTGGAACAGGGAGAGAGACCCAGTACTTC
CDR3 protein: CASSFGTGRETQYF

V gene: TRBV18
D gene: -
J gene: TRBJ2-6
clone size: -
CDR3 DNA: TGTGCCAGCTCTCTTTACTCCTCTGGGGCCAACGTCCTGACTTTC
CDR3 protein: CASSLYSSGANVLTF

V gene: TRBV6-5
D gene: -
J gene: TRBJ1-5
clone size: -
CDR3 DNA: TGTGCCAGCAGTTACAACCGAGGGAGTCAGCCCCAGCATTTT
CDR3 protein: CASSYNRGSQPQHF

V gene: TRBV7-9
D gene: -
J gene: TRBJ1-4
clone size: once
CDR3 DNA: TGTGCCAGCAGCCTAGGGTCGGGCAGGCCCTCACCTGCTAATGAAAAACTGTTTTTT
CDR3 protein: CASSLGSGRPSPANEKLFF

V gene: TRBV6-4
D gene: -
J gene: TRBJ1-1
clone size: -
CDR3 DNA: TGTGCCAGTACCAGGGAGGATGGGGACACTGAAGCTTTCTTT
CDR3 protein: CASTREDGDTEAFF

V gene: TRBV7-2
D gene: -
J gene: TRBJ1-4
clone size: -
CDR3 DNA: TGTGCCAGCAGCTTAGGACCAGCCAATAATGAAAAACTGTTTTTT
CDR3 protein: CASSLGPANNEKLFF

V gene: TRBV5-5
D gene: TRBD1
J gene: TRBJ1-1
clone size: -
CDR3 DNA: TGTGCCAGCAGCTTGATTCAGGGGGGCACTGAAGCTTTCTTT
CDR3 protein: CASSLIQGGTEAFF

V gene: TRBV15
D gene: -
J gene: TRBJ2-7
clone size: -
CDR3 DNA: TGTGCCACCAGCAGAGTTGCGGGGCCCTACGAGCAGTACTTC
CDR3 protein: CATSRVAGPYEQYF

V gene: TRBV6-1
D gene: TRBD1
J gene: TRBJ1-4
clone size: -
CDR3 DNA: TGTGCCAGCAGGGCCGGGACAGACAAACTGTTTTTT
CDR3 protein: CASRAGTDKLFF

V gene: TRBV7-9
D gene: -
J gene: TRBJ2-7
clone size: -
CDR3 DNA: TGTGCCAGCAGCTCCGGTCAGCTCTCCTACGAGCAGTACTTC
CDR3 protein: CASSSGQLSYEQYF

V gene: TRBV7-2
D gene: -
J gene: TRBJ2-7
clone size: -
CDR3 DNA: TGTGCCAGCAGCTTAGCGCTTTGGCAGGAAATAAACTTC
CDR3 protein: CASSLALWQEINF

V gene: TRBV7-2
D gene: -
J gene: TRBJ1-2
clone size: -
CDR3 DNA: TGTGCCAGCAGCTCCATCAACTATGGCTACACCTTC
CDR3 protein: CASSSINYGYTF

V gene: TRBV28
D gene: TRBD2
J gene: TRBJ2-7
clone size: -
CDR3 DNA: TGTGCCAGCAGTGTTCAGGGTTCCGCCGGGACTAGCGGCAGCTTCCCCTACGAGCAGTACTTC
CDR3 protein: CASSVQGSAGTSGSFPYEQYF

V gene: TRBV15
D gene: -
J gene: TRBJ2-7
clone size: -
CDR3 DNA: TGTGCCACCAGCGGGAGAATTATGGGAGAGCAGTACTTC
CDR3 protein: CATSGRIMGEQYF

V gene: TRBV23-1
D gene: TRBD1
J gene: TRBJ1-2
clone size: -
CDR3 DNA: TGCGCCAGCAGCCGGTGGACAGGTAGCTATGGCTACACCTTC
CDR3 protein: CASSRWTGSYGYTF

V gene: TRBV6-5
D gene: TRBD1
J gene: TRBJ1-1
clone size: -
CDR3 DNA: TGTGCCAGCAGCTACGATCGGGACAGCATGAACACTGAAGCTTTCTTT
CDR3 protein: CASSYDRDSMNTEAFF